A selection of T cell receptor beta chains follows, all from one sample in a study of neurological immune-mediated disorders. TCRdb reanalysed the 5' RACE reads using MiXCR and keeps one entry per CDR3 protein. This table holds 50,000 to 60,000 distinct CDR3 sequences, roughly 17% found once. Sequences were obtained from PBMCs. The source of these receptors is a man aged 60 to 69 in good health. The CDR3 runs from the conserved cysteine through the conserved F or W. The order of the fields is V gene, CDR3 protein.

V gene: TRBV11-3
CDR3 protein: CASSALGTRQETQYF

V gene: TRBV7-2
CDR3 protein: CASSLGGIFAETQYF

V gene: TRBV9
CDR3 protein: CASSAGLAEQFF

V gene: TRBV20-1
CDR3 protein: CSAGEPGRLEAFF

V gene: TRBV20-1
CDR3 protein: CSAIIASRGPRVSQYF

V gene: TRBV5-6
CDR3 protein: CASSLEGAYVDTQYF

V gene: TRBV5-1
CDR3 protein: CASSLVGHTGELFF

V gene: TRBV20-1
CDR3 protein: CSAKGGKDPF

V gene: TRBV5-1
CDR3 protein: CASSLGSLNTEAFF

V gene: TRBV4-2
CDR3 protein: CASSQEGFDSTDTQYF

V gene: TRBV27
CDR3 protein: CASSLSETASNEQFF

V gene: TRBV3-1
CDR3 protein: CASRRDPGDNEQFF

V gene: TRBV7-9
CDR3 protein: CASSLNQAGSPLHF

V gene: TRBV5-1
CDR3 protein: CASSTMTSSYEQYF

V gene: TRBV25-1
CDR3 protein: CASSARGGISSYEQYF

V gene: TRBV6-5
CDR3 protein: CASSYGTLAGEGADTQYF

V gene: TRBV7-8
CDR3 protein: CASSLGRSFVGNTIYF

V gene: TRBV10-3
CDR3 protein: CAMSTGTGGVETQYF

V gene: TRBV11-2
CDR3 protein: CASSAGTGGSTQYF

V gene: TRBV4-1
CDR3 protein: CASSQWVRTSGNRGNEQFF

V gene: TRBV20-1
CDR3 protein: CSVSSGRAYEQYF

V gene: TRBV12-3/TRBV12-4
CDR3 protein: CASRLAGSTDTQYF

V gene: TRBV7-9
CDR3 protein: CASSFSYDTGELFF

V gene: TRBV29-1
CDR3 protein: CSVEEGGEKLFF

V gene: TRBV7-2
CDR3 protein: CASSLDWRESGYEQYF

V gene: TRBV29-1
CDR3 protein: CSASGRASNEQFF

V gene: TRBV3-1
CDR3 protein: CASSQALTSSYEQYF

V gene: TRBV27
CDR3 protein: CASRGTSGKRGWDEQFF

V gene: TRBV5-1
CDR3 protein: CASTPRDSAYGYTF

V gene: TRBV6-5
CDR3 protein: CASRDRVNEQYF

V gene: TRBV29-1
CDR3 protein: CSAGGAFKLAGGLDTQYF

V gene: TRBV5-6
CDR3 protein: CASSLGGMRGYTF

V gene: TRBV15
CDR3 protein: CATSRVAADTQYF

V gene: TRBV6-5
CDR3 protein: CASTSWTRKQETQYF

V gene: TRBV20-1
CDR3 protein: CSASPGTSAYEQYF

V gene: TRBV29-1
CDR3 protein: CSVDTLGANTEAFF

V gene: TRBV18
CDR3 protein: CASSPETAFSSYNEQFF

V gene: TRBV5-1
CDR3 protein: CASSLPSSEAFF

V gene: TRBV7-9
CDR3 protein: CASSPASGANVLTF

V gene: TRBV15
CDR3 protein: CAASRDRGNYEQYF